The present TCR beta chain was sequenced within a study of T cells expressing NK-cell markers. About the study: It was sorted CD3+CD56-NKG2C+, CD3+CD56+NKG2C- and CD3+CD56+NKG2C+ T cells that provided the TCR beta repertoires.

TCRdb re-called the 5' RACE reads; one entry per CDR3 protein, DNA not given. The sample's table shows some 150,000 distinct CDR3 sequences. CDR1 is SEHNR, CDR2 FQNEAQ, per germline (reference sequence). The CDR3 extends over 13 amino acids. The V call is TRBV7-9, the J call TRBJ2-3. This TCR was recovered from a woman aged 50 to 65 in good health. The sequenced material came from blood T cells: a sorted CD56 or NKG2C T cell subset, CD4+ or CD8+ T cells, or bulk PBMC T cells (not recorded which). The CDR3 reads CASSLALVDTQYF.